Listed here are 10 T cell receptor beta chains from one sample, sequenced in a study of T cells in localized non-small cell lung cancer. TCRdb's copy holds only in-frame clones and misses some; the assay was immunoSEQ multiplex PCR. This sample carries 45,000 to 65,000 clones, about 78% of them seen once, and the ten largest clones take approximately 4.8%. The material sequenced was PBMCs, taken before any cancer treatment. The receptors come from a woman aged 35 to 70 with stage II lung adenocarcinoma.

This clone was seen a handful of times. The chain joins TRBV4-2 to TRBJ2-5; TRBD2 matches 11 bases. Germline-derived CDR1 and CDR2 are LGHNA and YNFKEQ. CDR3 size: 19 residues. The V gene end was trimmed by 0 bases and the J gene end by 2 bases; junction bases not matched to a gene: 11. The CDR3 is CASSQDVPLAGGIQETQYF. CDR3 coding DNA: TGTGCCAGCAGCCAAGACGTCCCTTTAGCGGGGGGGATTCAAGAGACCCAGTACTTC.

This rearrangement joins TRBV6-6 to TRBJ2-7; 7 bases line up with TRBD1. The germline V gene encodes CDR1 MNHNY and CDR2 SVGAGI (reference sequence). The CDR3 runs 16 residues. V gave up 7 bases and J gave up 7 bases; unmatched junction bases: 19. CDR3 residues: CASNADRFLDGVEQYF. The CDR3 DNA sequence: TGTGCCAGCAACGCGGACAGGTTCCTCGACGGGGTTGAGCAGTACTTC.

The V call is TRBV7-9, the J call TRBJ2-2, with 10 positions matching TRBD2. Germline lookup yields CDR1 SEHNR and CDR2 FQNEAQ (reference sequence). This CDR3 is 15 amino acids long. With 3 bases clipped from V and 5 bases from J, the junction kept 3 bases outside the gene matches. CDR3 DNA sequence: TGTGCCAGCAGCTTTTCTAGCGGGGGAACCGGGGAGCTGTTTTTT. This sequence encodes CASSFSSGGTGELFF.

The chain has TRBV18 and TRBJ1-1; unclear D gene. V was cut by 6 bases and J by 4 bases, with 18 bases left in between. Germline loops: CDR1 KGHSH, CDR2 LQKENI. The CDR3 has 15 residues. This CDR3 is CASSPETALTTEAFF. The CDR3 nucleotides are TGTGCCAGCTCGCCGGAGACGGCCTTAACCACTGAAGCTTTCTTT.

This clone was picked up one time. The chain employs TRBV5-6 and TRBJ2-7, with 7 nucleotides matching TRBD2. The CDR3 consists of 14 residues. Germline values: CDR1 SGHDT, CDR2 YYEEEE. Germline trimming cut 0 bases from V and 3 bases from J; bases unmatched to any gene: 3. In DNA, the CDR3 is TGTGCCAGCAGCTTGGCCGGGGGGTACTACGAGCAGTACTTC. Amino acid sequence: CASSLAGGYYEQYF.

The CDR3 DNA reads as TGTGCCAGCAGTTTACAGGGATTTGGGCAGTTCTTC. Translated, it gives CASSLQGFGQFF. The rearrangement joins TRBV27 to TRBJ2-1; maybe TRBD1 (5 bases). This CDR3 is 12 amino acids long. The germline gives CDR1 MNHEY, CDR2 SMNVEV (reference sequence). Trimming took 2 bases from V and 12 from J, leaving 11 bases between them.

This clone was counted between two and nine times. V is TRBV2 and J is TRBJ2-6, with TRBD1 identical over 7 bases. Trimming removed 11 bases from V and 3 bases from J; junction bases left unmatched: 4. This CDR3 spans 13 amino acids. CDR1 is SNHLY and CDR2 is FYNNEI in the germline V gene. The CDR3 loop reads CAGDRVGANVLTF. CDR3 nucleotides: TGTGCCGGAGACAGGGTTGGGGCCAACGTCCTGACTTTC.

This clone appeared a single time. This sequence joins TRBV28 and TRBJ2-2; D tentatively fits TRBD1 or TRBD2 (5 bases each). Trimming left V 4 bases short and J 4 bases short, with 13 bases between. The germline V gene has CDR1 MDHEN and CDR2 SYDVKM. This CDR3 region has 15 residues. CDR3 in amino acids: CASSSTRDGTGELFF. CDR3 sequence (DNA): TGTGCCAGCAGTTCAACCCGGGACGGCACCGGGGAGCTGTTTTTT.

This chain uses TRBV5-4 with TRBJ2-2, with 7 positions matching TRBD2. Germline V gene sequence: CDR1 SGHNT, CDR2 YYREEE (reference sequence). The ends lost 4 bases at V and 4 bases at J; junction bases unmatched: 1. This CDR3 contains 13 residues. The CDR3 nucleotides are TGTGCCAGCAGCCCGGGGGGCACCGGGGAGCTGTTTTTT. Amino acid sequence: CASSPGGTGELFF.

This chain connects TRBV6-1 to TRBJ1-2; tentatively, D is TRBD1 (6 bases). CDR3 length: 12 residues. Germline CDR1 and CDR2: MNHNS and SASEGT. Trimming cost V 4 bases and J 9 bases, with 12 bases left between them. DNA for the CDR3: TGTGCCAGCAGTGCCGGACAGTTCCGCTACACCTTC. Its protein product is CASSAGQFRYTF.